These 24 T cell receptor beta chains share one sample of origin, sequenced in a study of shared clonotypes between healthy human individuals. Profiling relied on immunoSEQ multiplex PCR, and the TCRdb table lists in-frame clones only, not all of them. The table has about 2.4 million clones, over 85% seen once. The sequenced material came from naive CD4+ T cells sorted from blood. As for subset: CD45RA+ positively selected. These receptors all stem from a man between 18 and 35 years old in good health.

The CDR3 nucleotides read TGTGCCAGCAGCCGTGACGGTCCTCAGTTCTTC. As protein: CASSRDGPQFF. The rearrangement links TRBV13 to TRBJ2-1; D not certain. V was trimmed by 5 bases and J by 13 bases, leaving 12 bases between them. The V gene's germline CDR1 is PRHDT and CDR2 FYEKMQ (reference sequence). This CDR3 contains 11 residues.

The rearrangement joins TRBV5-8 to TRBJ1-1; no clear D gene. V lost 4 bases, J lost 4 bases, and 11 bases lay in between. The CDR3 covers 13 residues. Germline CDR1 and CDR2: SGHTS and YDEGEE. The CDR3 coding sequence is TGTGCCAGCAGCGGAGTGATGGGCACTGAAGCTTTCTTT. Encoded protein: CASSGVMGTEAFF.

This chain connects TRBV6-5 to TRBJ1-2; D unresolved. Germline values: CDR1 MNHEY, CDR2 SVGAGI. The CDR3 is 14 residues long. The V end lost 0 bases, the J end lost 2 bases, and 7 bases lay between the germline ends. In DNA form, the CDR3 reads TGTGCCAGCAGTTACTCGTTGGAGAACTATGGCTACACCTTC. Its translation: CASSYSLENYGYTF.

The chain is built from TRBV7-2 and TRBJ2-7, with 10 bases matching TRBD2. Looked up from germline, CDR1 is SGHTA and CDR2 is FQGNSA. This CDR3 is built from 18 residues. Trimming at V came to 1 base and at J to 3 bases, leaving 12 bases not matched to a gene. CDR3 in amino acids: CASSLGWPGTSEHYEQYF. CDR3 nucleotides: TGTGCCAGCAGCTTAGGCTGGCCTGGGACTAGCGAACACTACGAGCAGTACTTC.

The chain carries TRBV7-3 and TRBJ1-1, with TRBD1 matching over 8 bases. Germline trimming cut 2 bases from V and 6 bases from J; bases unmatched to any gene: 5. Germline V gene data show CDR1 as SGHTA and CDR2 as FQGTGA. The CDR3 contains 14 residues. The CDR3 nucleotides read TGTGCCAGCAGCTTATCCGGACAGGGTGCTGAAGCTTTCTTT. Amino acid sequence: CASSLSGQGAEAFF. The entire variable domain, with the rest obtained from reference TRBV7-3 and TRBJ1-1, is as follows: GAGVSQTPSNKVTEKGKYVELRCDPISGHTALYWYRQSLGQGPEFLIYFQGTGAADDSGLPNDRFFAVRPEGSVSTLKIQRTERGDSAVYLCASSLSGQGAEAFFGQGTRLTVV.

The chain carries TRBV6-5 and TRBJ2-3; 7 bases are a match to TRBD1. This CDR3 contains 16 residues. After removal of 4 bases from V and 0 bases from J, the junction contained 7 bases not matched to a gene. Germline loops: CDR1 MNHEY, CDR2 SVGAGI. The CDR3 sequence: CASSSRTGLSTDTQYF. Written as DNA, the CDR3 is TGTGCCAGCAGTTCACGGACAGGCCTGAGCACAGATACGCAGTATTTT.

This chain's CDR3 is CASTAGLAGSGTQYF. The CDR3 region has the DNA TGTGCCAGCACTGCCGGACTAGCGGGGTCGGGTACGCAGTATTTT. The chain is built from TRBV27 and TRBJ2-3, with 12 positions matching TRBD2. The V segment lost 7 bases and the J segment 8 bases; nucleotides outside the gene matches: 10. The length of the CDR3 is 15 residues. Germline CDR1 and CDR2: MNHEY and SMNVEV (reference sequence).

CDR3 in amino acids: CASSLSPANQPQHF. In DNA, the CDR3 is TGCGCCAGCAGCTTAAGCCCTGCCAATCAGCCCCAGCATTTT. The chain uses TRBV5-1 and TRBJ1-5; the D is unclear. Germline V gives CDR1 SGHRS, CDR2 YFSETQ. V shed 2 bases and J shed 3 bases, with 9 bases lying between them. This CDR3 has 14 amino acids.

The chain employs TRBV5-1 and TRBJ2-1, with 9 bases lining up with TRBD1. Looked up from germline, CDR1 is SGHRS and CDR2 is YFSETQ. Unmatched junction bases numbered 6, after V lost 4 bases and J lost 1 base. The CDR3 contains 16 residues. The CDR3 is CASSLTQGASYNEQFF. CDR3 DNA: TGCGCCAGCAGCCTCACACAGGGGGCATCCTACAATGAGCAGTTCTTC.

CDR3 region: CASSQQGAAYGYTF. DNA of the CDR3: TGTGCCAGCAGCCAACAGGGGGCCGCCTATGGCTACACCTTC. The gene calls are TRBV28 and TRBJ1-2, with 9 bases fitting TRBD1. The CDR3 is made up of 14 amino acids. Trimming cost V 6 bases and J 4 bases; bases outside gene matches: 6. In germline, CDR1 is MDHEN, CDR2 SYDVKM.

The V call is TRBV5-6, the J call TRBJ2-7; D gene unclear. Trimming pared 4 bases from V and 6 bases from J, leaving 8 bases between. The germline gives CDR1 SGHDT, CDR2 YYEEEE. This CDR3 comprises 11 residues. The CDR3 coding sequence is TGTGCCAGCAGCGACCGTGGCGAGCAGTACTTC. It encodes CASSDRGEQYF.

Note on this clone: It is unclear where the CDR3 begins or ends on the DNA, so no DNA is shown, and the CDR3 is as TCRdb lists it. Other nucleotide sequences in the sample specify the same CDR3. The rearrangement links TRBV5-4 to TRBJ1-5. The germline V gene encodes CDR1 SGHNT and CDR2 YYREEE (reference sequence). Both ends counted, the CDR3 spans 17 residues. The CDR3 reads CASSFWGAGAGSQPQHF.

The V call is TRBV11-2, the J call TRBJ2-7; TRBD1 aligns across 10 bases. The germline V gene encodes CDR1 SGHAT and CDR2 FQNNGV. The CDR3 totals 15 residues. Trimming at V came to 0 bases and at J to 3 bases, leaving 2 bases not matched to a gene. The CDR3: CASSLDGQGGYEQYF. The CDR3 DNA reads as TGTGCCAGCAGCTTAGATGGACAGGGGGGCTACGAGCAGTACTTC.

The rearrangement uses TRBV7-2 and TRBJ2-2, with 8 bases fitting TRBD2. The CDR3 sequence is 14 residues long. The V gene's germline CDR1 is SGHTA and CDR2 FQGNSA. Trimming removed 6 bases from V and 8 bases from J; junction bases left unmatched: 8. The CDR3 bases are TGTGCCAGCAGATCGGGCGAGCGGGAGGGGGAGCTGTTTTTT. Its translation is CASRSGEREGELFF. Full variable domain (missing parts from reference TRBV7-2 and TRBJ2-2): GAGVSQSPSNKVTEKGKDVELRCDPISGHTALYWYRQSLGQGLEFLIYFQGNSAPDKSGLPSDRFSAERTGGSVSTLTIQRTQQEDSAVYLCASRSGEREGELFFGEGSRLTVL.

J is TRBJ2-5 and V is TRBV19; 10 positions agree with TRBD2. V trimming: 2 bases; J trimming: 5 bases; junction bases outside the gene matches: 2. The germline V gene has CDR1 LNHDA and CDR2 SQIVND (reference sequence). This CDR3 contains 14 residues. CDR3 residues: CASSILAGDETQYF. The CDR3 DNA reads as TGTGCCAGTAGTATACTAGCGGGAGACGAGACCCAGTACTTC.

The rearrangement uses TRBV7-2 and TRBJ2-7; D is unclear. The CDR3 extends over 14 amino acids. V was shortened by 2 bases and J by 2 bases, with 10 bases between the two germline ends. In germline, CDR1 is SGHTA, CDR2 FQGNSA. The chain's CDR3 is CASSLTRDTYEQYF. CDR3 sequence (DNA): TGTGCCAGCAGCTTAACGCGAGACACCTACGAGCAGTACTTC.

This chain joins TRBV7-2 and TRBJ2-2; 7 bases are shared with TRBD2. CDR3 length: 16 amino acids. The germline V gene encodes CDR1 SGHTA and CDR2 FQGNSA. After removal of 5 bases from V and 6 bases from J, the junction contained 12 bases not matched to a gene. CDR3 protein: CASSRPGGNSAGELFF. The DNA of the CDR3 is TGTGCCAGCAGCCGGCCGGGAGGTAATTCGGCCGGGGAGCTGTTTTTT.

The chain recombines TRBV11-2 with TRBJ1-5; tentatively, D is TRBD1 (6 bases). The CDR3 is 17 residues long. The V and J ends lost 0 bases and 4 bases respectively, with 16 bases between them. Germline CDR1 reads SGHAT; CDR2 reads FQNNGV. The DNA of the CDR3 is TGTGCCAGCAGCTTAGACGGTCGAGACAGGAGGAATCAGCCCCAGCATTTT. This gives the protein CASSLDGRDRRNQPQHF.

With respect to this clone: Compared with germline, one end of the junction differs, possibly owing to a read error. The rearrangement uses TRBV7-7 and TRBJ2-3; TRBD1 matches 7 bases. The germline CDR1 and CDR2 sequences are SSHAT and FNYEAQ (reference sequence). This CDR3 has 13 amino acids. The CDR3 DNA sequence: TGTGCTAGCAGCAAAACAGGGGCAGATACGCAGTATTTT. It codes for CASSKTGADTQYF.

In DNA, the CDR3 is TGTGCCAGCTCAAGATCCGACAGGGGGAATGAAAAACTGTTTTTT. Its translation: CASSRSDRGNEKLFF. This chain links TRBV18 with TRBJ1-4, with TRBD1 matching 9 bases. Trimming at V came to 5 bases and at J to 5 bases, leaving 6 bases not matched to a gene. This CDR3 has 15 residues. In germline, CDR1 is KGHSH, CDR2 LQKENI.

CDR3 sequence: CASSRDRAGNTIYF. The CDR3 coding sequence is TGTGCCAGCAGCCGAGACAGGGCTGGAAACACCATATATTTT. The rearrangement uses TRBV14 and TRBJ1-3; TRBD1 aligns across 7 bases. Germline CDR1 reads SGHDN; CDR2 reads FVKESK. The CDR3 has 14 residues. V dropped 4 bases and J dropped 2; count of bases not matched to a gene: 2.

This chain connects TRBV10-3 to TRBJ2-3; possible D gene TRBD2, 6 bases. V was pared by 3 bases and J by 0 bases, with 16 bases between. The CDR3 totals 17 residues. Germline V lookup: CDR1 ENHRY, CDR2 SYGVKD. CDR3 loop: CAISEGRRVSSTDTQYF. Written as DNA, the CDR3 is TGTGCCATCAGTGAAGGTAGGAGGGTATCTAGCACAGATACGCAGTATTTT.

The CDR3: CASSFGRGSSGANVLTF. CDR3 sequence (DNA): TGTGCCAGCAGCTTCGGCCGGGGAAGCTCTGGGGCCAACGTCCTGACTTTC. The chain has TRBV5-6 and TRBJ2-6, with D possibly matching TRBD2 (5 bases). Trimming pared 2 bases from V and 0 bases from J, leaving 12 bases between. The CDR3 is 17 residues long. The germline gives CDR1 SGHDT, CDR2 YYEEEE.

The chain is built from TRBV4-1 and TRBJ2-7; the D gene could be TRBD1 or TRBD2 (5 bases each). The CDR3 is made up of 16 amino acids. Germline V gives CDR1 MGHRA, CDR2 YSYEKL. Trimming pared 1 base from V and 0 bases from J, leaving 13 bases between. The CDR3 region has the DNA TGCGCCAGCAGCCAAGCTCCGGGACCAAGCTCCTACGAGCAGTACTTC. Protein: CASSQAPGPSSYEQYF.